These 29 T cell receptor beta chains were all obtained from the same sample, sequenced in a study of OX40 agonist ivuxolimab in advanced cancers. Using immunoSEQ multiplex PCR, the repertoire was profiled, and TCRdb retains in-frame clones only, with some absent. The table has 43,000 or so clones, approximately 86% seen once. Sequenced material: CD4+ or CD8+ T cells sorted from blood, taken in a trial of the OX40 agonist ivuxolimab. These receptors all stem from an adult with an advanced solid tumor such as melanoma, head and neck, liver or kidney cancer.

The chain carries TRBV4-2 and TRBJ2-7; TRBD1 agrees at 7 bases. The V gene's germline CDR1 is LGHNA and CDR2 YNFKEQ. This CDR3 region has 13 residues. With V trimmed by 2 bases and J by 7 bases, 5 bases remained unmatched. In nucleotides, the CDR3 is TGTGCCAGCAGCCAATTTACAGGGGAGGAGCAGTACTTC. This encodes CASSQFTGEEQYF.

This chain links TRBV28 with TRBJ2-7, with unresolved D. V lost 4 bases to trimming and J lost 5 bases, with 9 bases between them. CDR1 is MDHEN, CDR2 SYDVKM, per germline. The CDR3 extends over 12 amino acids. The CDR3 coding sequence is TGTGCCAGCAGTTACGGCCGGGACGAGCAGTACTTC. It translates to CASSYGRDEQYF. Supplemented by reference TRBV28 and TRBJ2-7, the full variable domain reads DVKVTQSSRYLVKRTGEKVFLECVQDMDHENMFWYRQDPGLGLRLIYFSYDVKMKEKGDIPEGYSVSREKKERFSLILESASTNQTSMYLCASSYGRDEQYFGPGTRLTVT.

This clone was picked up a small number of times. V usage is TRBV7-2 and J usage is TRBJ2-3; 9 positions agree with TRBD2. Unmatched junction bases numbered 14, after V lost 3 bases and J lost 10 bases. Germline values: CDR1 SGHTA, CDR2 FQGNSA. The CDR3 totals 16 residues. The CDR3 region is CASSFFQGTLAGAQYF. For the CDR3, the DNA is TGTGCCAGCAGCTTTTTCCAGGGCACACTAGCGGGCGCGCAGTATTTT.

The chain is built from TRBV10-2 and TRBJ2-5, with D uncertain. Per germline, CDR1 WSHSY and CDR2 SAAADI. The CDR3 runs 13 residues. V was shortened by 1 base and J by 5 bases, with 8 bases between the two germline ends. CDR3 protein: CASSELRRETQYF. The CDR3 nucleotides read TGCGCCAGCAGTGAGTTAAGGCGGGAGACCCAGTACTTC.

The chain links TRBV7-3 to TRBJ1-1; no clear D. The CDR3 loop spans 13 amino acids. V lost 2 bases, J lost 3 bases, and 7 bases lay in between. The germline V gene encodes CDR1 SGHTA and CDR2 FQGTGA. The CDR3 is CASSLETDTEAFF. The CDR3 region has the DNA TGTGCCAGCAGCTTAGAGACGGACACTGAAGCTTTCTTT.

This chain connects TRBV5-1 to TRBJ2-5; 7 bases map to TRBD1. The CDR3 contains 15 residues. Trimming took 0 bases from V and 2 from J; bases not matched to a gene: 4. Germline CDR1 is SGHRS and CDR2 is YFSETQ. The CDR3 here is CASSLEGQTQETQYF. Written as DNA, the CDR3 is TGCGCCAGCAGCTTGGAGGGACAGACGCAAGAGACCCAGTACTTC.

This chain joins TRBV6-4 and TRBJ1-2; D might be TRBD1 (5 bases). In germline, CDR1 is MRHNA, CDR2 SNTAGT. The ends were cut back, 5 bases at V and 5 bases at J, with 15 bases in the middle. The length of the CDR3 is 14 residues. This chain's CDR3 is CASSYGATTYGYTF. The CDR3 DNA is TGTGCCAGCAGTTACGGGGCCACTACGTATGGCTACACCTTC.

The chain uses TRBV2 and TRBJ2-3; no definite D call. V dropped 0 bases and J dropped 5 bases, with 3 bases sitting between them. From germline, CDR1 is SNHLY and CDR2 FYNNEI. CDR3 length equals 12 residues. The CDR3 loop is CASSEARDTQYF. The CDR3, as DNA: TGTGCCAGCAGTGAAGCGCGAGATACGCAGTATTTT.

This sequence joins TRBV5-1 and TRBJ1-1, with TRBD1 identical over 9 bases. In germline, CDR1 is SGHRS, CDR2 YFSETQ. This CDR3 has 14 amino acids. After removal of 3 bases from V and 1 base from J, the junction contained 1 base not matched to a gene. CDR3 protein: CASSSQGANTEAFF. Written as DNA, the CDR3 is TGCGCCAGCAGCTCACAGGGGGCGAACACTGAAGCTTTCTTT.

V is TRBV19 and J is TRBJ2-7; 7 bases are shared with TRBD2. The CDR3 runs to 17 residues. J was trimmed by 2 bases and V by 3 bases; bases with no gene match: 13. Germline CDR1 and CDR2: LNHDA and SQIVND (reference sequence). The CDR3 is CASSMTALSGTTYEQYF. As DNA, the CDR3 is TGTGCCAGTAGTATGACGGCCCTGAGCGGGACGACCTACGAGCAGTACTTC.

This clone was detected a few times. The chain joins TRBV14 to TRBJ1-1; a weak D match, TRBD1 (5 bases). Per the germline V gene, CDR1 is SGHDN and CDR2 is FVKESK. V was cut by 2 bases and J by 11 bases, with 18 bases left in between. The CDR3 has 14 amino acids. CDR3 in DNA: TGTGCCAGCAGCCAATTCGGGGGATCTTTTCGGGCTTTCTTT. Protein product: CASSQFGGSFRAFF.

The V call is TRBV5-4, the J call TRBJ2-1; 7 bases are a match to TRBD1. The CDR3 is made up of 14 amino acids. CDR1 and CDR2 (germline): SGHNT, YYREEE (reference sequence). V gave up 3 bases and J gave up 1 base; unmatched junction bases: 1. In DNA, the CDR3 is TGTGCCAGCAGCTGGGACAGTTCCTACAATGAGCAGTTCTTC. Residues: CASSWDSSYNEQFF. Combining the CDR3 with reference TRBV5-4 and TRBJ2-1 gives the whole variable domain ETGVTQSPTHLIKTRGQQVTLRCSSQSGHNTVSWYQQALGQGPQFIFQYYREEENGRGNFPPRFSGLQFPNYSSELNVNALELDDSALYLCASSWDSSYNEQFFGPGTRLTVL.

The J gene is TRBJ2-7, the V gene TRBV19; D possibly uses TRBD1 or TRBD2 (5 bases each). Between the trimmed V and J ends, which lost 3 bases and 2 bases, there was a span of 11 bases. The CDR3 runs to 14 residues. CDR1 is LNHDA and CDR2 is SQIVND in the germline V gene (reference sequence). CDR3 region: CASSMRGVTYEQYF. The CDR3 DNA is TGTGCCAGTAGTATGAGAGGGGTAACCTACGAGCAGTACTTC.

As DNA, the CDR3 is TGTGCCAGCAGCCTAGGACAGGATTTATACGAGCAGTACTTC. Its protein is CASSLGQDLYEQYF. This sequence joins TRBV27 and TRBJ2-7; 7 nucleotides agree with TRBD1. Germline values: CDR1 MNHEY, CDR2 SMNVEV (reference sequence). V trimming: 6 bases; J trimming: 4 bases; junction bases outside the gene matches: 9. The CDR3 runs to 14 residues.

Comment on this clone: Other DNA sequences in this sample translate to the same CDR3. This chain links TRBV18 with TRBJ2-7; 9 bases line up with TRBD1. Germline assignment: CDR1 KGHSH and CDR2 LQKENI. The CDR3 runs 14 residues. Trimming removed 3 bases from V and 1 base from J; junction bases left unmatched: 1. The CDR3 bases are TGTGCCAGCTCACCGGGACAGGGTTCCTACGAGCAGTACTTC. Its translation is CASSPGQGSYEQYF.

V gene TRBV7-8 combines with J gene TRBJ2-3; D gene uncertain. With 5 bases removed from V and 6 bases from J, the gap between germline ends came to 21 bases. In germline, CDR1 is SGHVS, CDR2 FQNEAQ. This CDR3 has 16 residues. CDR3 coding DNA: TGTGCCAGCAGCCCGCCGTCCCTAACCCCCCGGGATACGCAGTATTTT. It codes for CASSPPSLTPRDTQYF.

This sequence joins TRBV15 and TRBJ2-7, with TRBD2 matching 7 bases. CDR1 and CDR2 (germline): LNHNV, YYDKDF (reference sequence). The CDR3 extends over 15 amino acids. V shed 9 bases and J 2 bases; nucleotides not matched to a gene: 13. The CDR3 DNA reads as TGTGCCACAACGGATGAGCGGGATCCAACCTACGAGCAGTACTTC. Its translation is CATTDERDPTYEQYF.

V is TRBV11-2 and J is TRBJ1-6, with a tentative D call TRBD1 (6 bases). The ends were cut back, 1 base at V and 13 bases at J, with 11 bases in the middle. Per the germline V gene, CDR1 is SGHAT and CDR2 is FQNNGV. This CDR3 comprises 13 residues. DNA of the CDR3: TGTGCCAGCAGCTTAGCGGGGGGCTCGCCCCTCCACTTT. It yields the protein CASSLAGGSPLHF.

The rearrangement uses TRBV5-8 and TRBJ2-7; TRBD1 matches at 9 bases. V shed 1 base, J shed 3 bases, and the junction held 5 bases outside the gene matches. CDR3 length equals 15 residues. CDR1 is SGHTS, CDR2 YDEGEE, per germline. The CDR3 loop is CASSLPGTGHYEQYF. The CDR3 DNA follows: TGTGCCAGCAGCTTGCCCGGGACAGGGCACTACGAGCAGTACTTC.

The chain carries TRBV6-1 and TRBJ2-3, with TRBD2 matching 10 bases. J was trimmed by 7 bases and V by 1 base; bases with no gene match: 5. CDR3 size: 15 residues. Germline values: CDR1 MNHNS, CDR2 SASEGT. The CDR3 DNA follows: TGTGCCAGCAGTGAAGAAGCGGGAGGGCAGAATACGCAGTATTTT. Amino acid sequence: CASSEEAGGQNTQYF.

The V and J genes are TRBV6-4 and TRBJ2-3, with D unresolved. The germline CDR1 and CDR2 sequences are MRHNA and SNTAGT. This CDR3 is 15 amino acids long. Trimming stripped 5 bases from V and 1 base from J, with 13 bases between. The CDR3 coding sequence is TGTGCCAGCAGTCCAGACACTTTTGGCACAGATACGCAGTATTTT. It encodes CASSPDTFGTDTQYF.

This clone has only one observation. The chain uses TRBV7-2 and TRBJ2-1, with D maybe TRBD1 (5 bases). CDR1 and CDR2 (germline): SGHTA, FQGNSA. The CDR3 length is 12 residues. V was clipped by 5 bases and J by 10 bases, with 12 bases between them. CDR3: CASSPLRTEQFF. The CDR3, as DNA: TGTGCCAGCAGCCCCCTTAGGACAGAGCAGTTCTTC.

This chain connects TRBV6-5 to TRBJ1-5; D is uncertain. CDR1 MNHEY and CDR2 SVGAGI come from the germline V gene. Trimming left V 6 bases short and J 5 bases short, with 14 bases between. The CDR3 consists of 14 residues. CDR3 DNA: TGTGCCAGCAGAGAGAGTGGAGGAGATCAGCCCCAGCATTTT. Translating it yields CASRESGGDQPQHF.

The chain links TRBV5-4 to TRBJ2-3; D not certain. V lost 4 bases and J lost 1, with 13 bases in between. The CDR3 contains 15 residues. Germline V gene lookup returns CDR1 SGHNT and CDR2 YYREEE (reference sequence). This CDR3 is CASSHRGRGTDTQYF. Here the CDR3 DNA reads TGTGCCAGCAGCCATCGTGGTCGGGGCACAGATACGCAGTATTTT.

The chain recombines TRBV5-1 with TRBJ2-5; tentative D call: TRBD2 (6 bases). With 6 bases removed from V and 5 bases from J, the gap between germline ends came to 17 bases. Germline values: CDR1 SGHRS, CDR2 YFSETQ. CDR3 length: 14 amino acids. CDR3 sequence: CASTRRLEGETQYF. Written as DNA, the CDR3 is TGCGCCAGCACCCGCCGACTAGAGGGCGAGACCCAGTACTTC. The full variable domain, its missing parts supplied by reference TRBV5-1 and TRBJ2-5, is KAGVTQTPRYLIKTRGQQVTLSCSPISGHRSVSWYQQTPGQGLQFLFEYFSETQRNKGNFPGRFSGRQFSNSRSEMNVSTLELGDSALYLCASTRRLEGETQYFGPGTRLLVL.

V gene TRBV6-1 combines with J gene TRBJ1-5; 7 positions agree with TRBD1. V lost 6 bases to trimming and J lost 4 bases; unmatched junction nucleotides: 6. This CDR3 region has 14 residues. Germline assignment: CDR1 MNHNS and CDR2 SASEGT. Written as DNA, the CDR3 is TGTGCCAGCAGCCCAAGACAGGGAAATCAGCCCCAGCATTTT. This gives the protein CASSPRQGNQPQHF.

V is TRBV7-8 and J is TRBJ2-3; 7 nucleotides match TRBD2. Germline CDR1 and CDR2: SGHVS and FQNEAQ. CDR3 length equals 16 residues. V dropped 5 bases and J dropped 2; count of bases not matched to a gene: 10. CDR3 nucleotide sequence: TGTGCCAGCAGCGGTCAAGCGGGATTATCCACAGATACGCAGTATTTT. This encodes CASSGQAGLSTDTQYF.

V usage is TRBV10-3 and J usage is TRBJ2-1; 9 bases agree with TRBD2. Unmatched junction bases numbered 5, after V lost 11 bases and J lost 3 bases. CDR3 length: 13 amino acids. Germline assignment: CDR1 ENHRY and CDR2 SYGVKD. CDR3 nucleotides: TGTGCCTCCGGAGCGGGAGGCTACAATGAGCAGTTCTTC. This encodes CASGAGGYNEQFF.

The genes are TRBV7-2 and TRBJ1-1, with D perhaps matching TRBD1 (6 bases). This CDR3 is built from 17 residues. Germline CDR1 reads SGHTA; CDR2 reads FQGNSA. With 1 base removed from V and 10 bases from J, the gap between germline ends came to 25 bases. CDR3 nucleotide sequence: TGTGCCAGCAGCTTAGGGGGGGCAGGACTCGGAAGGGGTACAGCTTTCTTT. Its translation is CASSLGGAGLGRGTAFF.